This entry concerns a single T cell receptor beta chain. Its antigen remains unidentified. The CDR3 covers 13 residues. Trimming pared 9 bases from V and 1 base from J, leaving 9 bases between. Germline assignment: CDR1 MDHEN and CDR2 SYDVKM. The source of the sample is a study of cytomegalovirus exposure and HLA in healthy donors. Study-level results: Later work found that TCR association rates differed between HLA loci; DRB1 had the most and HLA-C the fewest.

In the PCR, 60 Vbeta and 13 Jbeta primers were used. TCRdb's table, derived via immunoSEQ multiplex PCR, lists solely in-frame clones and lacks some. Found here are roughly 120,000 clones; the top ten clones hold around 2.7%. This TCR was sampled from a man between 25 and 39 years old in good health and CMV-seronegative. Sequencing was carried out using PBMCs. J is TRBJ2-2 and V is TRBV28; no definite D call. The CDR3 region has the DNA TGTGCCAGTGAAGTCGGGAACACCGGGGAGCTGTTTTTT. It translates to CASEVGNTGELFF.